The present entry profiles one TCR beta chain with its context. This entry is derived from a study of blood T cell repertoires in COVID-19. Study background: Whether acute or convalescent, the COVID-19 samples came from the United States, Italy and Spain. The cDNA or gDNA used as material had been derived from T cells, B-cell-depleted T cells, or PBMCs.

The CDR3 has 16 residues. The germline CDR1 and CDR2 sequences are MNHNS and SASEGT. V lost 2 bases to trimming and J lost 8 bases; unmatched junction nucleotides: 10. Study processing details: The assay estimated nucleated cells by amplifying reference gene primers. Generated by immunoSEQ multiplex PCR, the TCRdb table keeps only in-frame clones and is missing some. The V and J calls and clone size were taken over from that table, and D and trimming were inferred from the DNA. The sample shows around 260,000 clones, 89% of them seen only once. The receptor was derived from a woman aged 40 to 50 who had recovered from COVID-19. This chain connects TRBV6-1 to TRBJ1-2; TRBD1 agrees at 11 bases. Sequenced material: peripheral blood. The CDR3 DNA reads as TGTGCCAGCAGTGAAAATATCGGACAGGGGGCGCAAGGCTACACCTTC. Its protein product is CASSENIGQGAQGYTF.